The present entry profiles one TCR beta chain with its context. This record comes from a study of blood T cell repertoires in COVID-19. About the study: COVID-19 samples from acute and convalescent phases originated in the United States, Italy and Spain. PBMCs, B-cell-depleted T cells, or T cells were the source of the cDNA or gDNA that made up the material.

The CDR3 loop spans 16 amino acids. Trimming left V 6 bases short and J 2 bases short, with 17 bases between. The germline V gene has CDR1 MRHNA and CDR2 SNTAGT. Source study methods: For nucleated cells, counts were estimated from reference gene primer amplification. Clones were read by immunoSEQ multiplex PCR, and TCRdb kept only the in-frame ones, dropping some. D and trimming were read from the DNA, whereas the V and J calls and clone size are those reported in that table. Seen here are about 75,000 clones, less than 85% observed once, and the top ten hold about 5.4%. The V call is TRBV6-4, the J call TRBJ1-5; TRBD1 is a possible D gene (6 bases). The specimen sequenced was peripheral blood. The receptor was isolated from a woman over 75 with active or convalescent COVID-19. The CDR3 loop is CASSPEGGSGNQPQHF. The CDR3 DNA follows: TGTGCCAGCAGCCCCGAGGGGGGGTCGGGCAATCAGCCCCAGCATTTT.